This T cell receptor beta chain is from a study of response to subunit inactivated influenza vaccine. Germline lookup yields CDR1 MNHEY and CDR2 SVGAGI. The CDR3 totals 15 residues. Trimming pared 4 bases from V and 6 bases from J, leaving 15 bases between. Each CDR3 protein gets one entry after TCRdb re-called the RT-PCR reads with MiXCR. This table has about 500,000 distinct CDR3 sequences, 16% appearing once. This clonotype originated in a man aged 50 to 69 who received an inactivated influenza vaccine. This specimen was CD4+ T cells sorted from PBMCs, taken roughly 24 months after vaccination. The rearrangement links TRBV6-5 to TRBJ2-2; the D gene is possibly TRBD1 (5 bases). The CDR3 protein is CASSFDWGGAGELFF. The CDR3 DNA reads TGTGCCAGCAGTTTTGACTGGGGCGGAGCCGGGGAGCTGTTTTTT.